What follows are 11 T cell receptor beta chains derived from one specimen sequenced in a study of cytomegalovirus exposure and HLA in healthy donors. The primer mix had 60 Vbeta and 13 Jbeta primers. Clones were sequenced by immunoSEQ multiplex PCR, and TCRdb holds only the in-frame ones, with some missing. This sample has under 200,000 clones; about 77% occur once, and the top ten carry about 2.4%. The sample comprised PBMCs. Source of these receptors: a middle-aged woman in good health and CMV-seropositive.

CDR3: CASSTYGNTIYF. The CDR3 DNA reads TGTGCCAGTAGTACCTATGGAAACACCATATATTTT. The chain is built from TRBV19 and TRBJ1-3, with no clear D. CDR3 length: 12 residues. Germline V gives CDR1 LNHDA, CDR2 SQIVND (reference sequence). V was pared by 4 bases and J by 3 bases, with 4 bases between.

This clone was seen once. The genes are TRBV21-1 and TRBJ2-7; TRBD2 is taken as the D call from the table, unchecked against the DNA. TRBV21-1 is reported as a pseudogene. The CDR3 totals 16 residues. CDR3 sequence (DNA): TGTGCCAGCAGCCACACCGAAAGCGGGTCGATCTACGAGCAGTACTTC. It is translated as CASSHTESGSIYEQYF.

The rearrangement links TRBV10-1 to TRBJ2-1; 7 bases agree with TRBD1. Per germline, CDR1 WNHNN and CDR2 SYGVQD (reference sequence). The ends lost 3 bases at V and 12 bases at J; junction bases unmatched: 14. The CDR3 is 15 amino acids. This CDR3 reads CASSESNRGSAGQFF. The CDR3 DNA reads TGCGCCAGCAGTGAATCGAACAGGGGCTCGGCGGGGCAGTTCTTC.

V and J are TRBV5-1 and TRBJ1-2; 8 bases fit TRBD1. The junction had 4 bases not matched to a gene; V was cut back by 3 bases and J by 0 bases. Germline CDR1 SGHRS, CDR2 YFSETQ. CDR3 length equals 15 residues. CDR3 bases: TGCGCCAGCAGCTCGCAGGGGGCCCCTAACTATGGCTACACCTTC. This codes for CASSSQGAPNYGYTF.

The V and J genes are TRBV6-5 and TRBJ1-1; no reliable D call. The CDR3 loop spans 15 amino acids. Trimming took 0 bases from V and 0 from J, leaving 8 bases between them. CDR1 and CDR2 from the germline V gene are MNHEY and SVGAGI. CDR3 bases: TGTGCCAGCAGTTACTCCGGCGGCATGAACACTGAAGCTTTCTTT. Translating it yields CASSYSGGMNTEAFF.

The CDR3: CSLQGVRDTEAFF. CDR3 coding DNA: TGCAGCCTCCAGGGTGTACGGGACACTGAAGCTTTCTTT. The chain joins TRBV29-1 to TRBJ1-1; possibly TRBD1 for D (5 bases). This CDR3 is built from 13 residues. Looked up from germline, CDR1 is SQVTM and CDR2 is ANQGSEA. V gave up 8 bases and J gave up 3 bases, with 16 bases separating them.

The chain joins TRBV20-1 to TRBJ1-1, with 7 bases aligning to TRBD1. The germline V gene encodes CDR1 DFQATT and CDR2 SNEGSKA (reference sequence). The CDR3 sequence is 11 residues long. J lost 10 bases, V lost 4 bases, and 6 bases had no gene match. The CDR3, as DNA: TGCAGTGCTACCTTTCGACAGGGAGCTTTCTTT. Translating it yields CSATFRQGAFF.

This clone has only a few counts. This chain links TRBV5-8 with TRBJ2-5, with D perhaps TRBD1 (6 bases). The V end lost 0 bases, the J end lost 5 bases, and 11 bases lay between the germline ends. Germline V CDR1 and CDR2: SGHTS, YDEGEE. The CDR3 sequence is 14 residues long. CDR3 bases: TGTGCCAGCAGCTTGGGACAGGTGGGCGAGACCCAGTACTTC. It encodes CASSLGQVGETQYF.

The chain couples TRBV19 to TRBJ1-1; TRBD1 agrees at 8 bases. After removal of 11 bases from V and 8 bases from J, the junction contained 10 bases not matched to a gene. In germline, CDR1 is LNHDA, CDR2 SQIVND (reference sequence). This CDR3 region has 12 residues. For the CDR3, the DNA is TGTGCCCTTTTAACGAGACAGGGGGAAGCTTTCTTT. This encodes CALLTRQGEAFF.

The chain links TRBV30 to TRBJ1-4; D is ambiguous. CDR3 size: 14 residues. Germline CDR1 is GTSNPN and CDR2 is SVGIG (reference sequence). The V end lost 3 bases, the J end lost 0 bases, and 8 bases lay between the germline ends. In DNA form, the CDR3 reads TGTGCCTGGAGCGGAGTTGCAACTAATGAAAAACTGTTTTTT. As protein: CAWSGVATNEKLFF.

This sequence joins TRBV6-4 and TRBJ2-1, with TRBD1 matching 7 bases. Trimming cost V 4 bases and J 9 bases; bases outside gene matches: 6. CDR3 length equals 13 residues. Germline loops: CDR1 MRHNA, CDR2 SNTAGT. CDR3 sequence: CASSATQGLEQFF. CDR3 in DNA: TGTGCCAGCAGTGCAACACAGGGGCTTGAGCAGTTCTTC.